The 4 T cell receptor beta chains below were found in one sample sequenced in a study of cytomegalovirus exposure and HLA in healthy donors. PCR used 60 Vbeta primers and 13 Jbeta primers. Assay: immunoSEQ multiplex PCR; the TCRdb copy retains only in-frame clones and omits some. Seen here are 150,000 to 180,000 clones, approximately 74% observed once, and the top ten hold 2.5% to 3%. Sequencing input: PBMCs. The receptors stem from a man between 18 and 29 years old in good health and CMV-seronegative.

The chain links TRBV2 to TRBJ2-2, with TRBD1 matching 10 bases. The CDR3 runs to 15 residues. Germline V gene sequence: CDR1 SNHLY, CDR2 FYNNEI. The ends lost 8 bases at V and 5 bases at J; junction bases unmatched: 8. Here the CDR3 reads CASEAGTGATGELFF. The CDR3, as DNA: TGTGCCAGCGAGGCGGGGACAGGGGCTACCGGGGAGCTGTTTTTT.

In regard to this clone: At one end, the junction sequence differs from germline, possibly due to a read error. The chain couples TRBV6-6 to TRBJ2-6, with D perhaps TRBD1 (5 bases). The CDR3 is made up of 14 amino acids. Germline CDR1 MNHNY, CDR2 SVGAGI (reference sequence). The CDR3 bases are TGTGCCAGCAGTTACCGGTCTGGGGCCAACGGCCTGACTTTC. It translates to CASSYRSGANGLTF.

J is TRBJ2-7 and V is TRBV9, with a weak D call TRBD1 (5 bases). Germline values: CDR1 SGDLS, CDR2 YYNGEE. Trimming took off 4 bases at V and 4 bases at J, with 15 bases between the two ends. This CDR3 is 14 amino acids long. The CDR3 DNA follows: TGTGCCAGCAGCCCTGGGGCCTCCCTATACGAGCAGTACTTC. Residues: CASSPGASLYEQYF.

This clone was seen a handful of times. The chain uses TRBV9 and TRBJ2-1; 7 bases fit TRBD2. Trimming removed 4 bases from V and 4 bases from J; junction bases left unmatched: 5. The length of the CDR3 is 14 residues. Germline V gives CDR1 SGDLS, CDR2 YYNGEE. DNA of the CDR3: TGTGCCAGCAGCATCGCGGGAGTTTACAATGAGCAGTTCTTC. Its protein is CASSIAGVYNEQFF.